A selection of T cell receptor beta chains follows, all from one sample in a study of shared clonotypes between healthy human individuals. The protocol was immunoSEQ multiplex PCR, while the TCRdb copy is restricted to in-frame clones and leaves out a portion. Here the sample spans about 2.1 million clones, 80% to 95% being singletons. The specimen sequenced was naive CD8+ T cells from PBMCs. These receptors were taken from a man between 18 and 35 years old in good health. Some clones in this sample may be carry-over from other donors' samples. The CDR3 runs from the conserved cysteine through the conserved F or W. A D gene is named only where the DNA matches it firmly. Rows may omit the clone size; those that give it use once, few, many or a size class.

>-|-|TRBJ2-7|TRBV10-3
TGTGCCATCAGTGAGCCGACGGGAACCTACGAGCAGTACTTC
CAISEPTGTYEQYF
>-|-|TRBJ1-4|TRBV5-4
TGTGCCAGCAGCTTGGAGACGACTAATGAAAAACTGTTTTTT
CASSLETTNEKLFF
>TRBD1|once|TRBJ2-7|TRBV30
TGTGCCTGGAGTGTCTGGGACAGATCCTACGAGCAGTACTTC
CAWSVWDRSYEQYF
>TRBD1|-|TRBJ2-7|TRBV5-4
TGTGCCAGCAGCACGGACAGGAGCTCCTACGAGCAGTACTTC
CASSTDRSSYEQYF
>-|-|TRBJ2-1|TRBV7-9
TGTGCCAGCATGCTAATGACCGATGAGCAGTTCTTC
CASMLMTDEQFF
>TRBD1|-|TRBJ2-7|TRBV28
TGTGCCAGCAGTTTAAGGGGGCCCGACGAGCAGTACTTC
CASSLRGPDEQYF
>-|-|TRBJ2-7|TRBV23-1
TGCGCCACCAGGTATCCCGTACCACCCTTTTACGAGCAGTACTTC
CATRYPVPPFYEQYF
>-|-|TRBJ2-7|TRBV5-1
TGCGCCAGCAGCTTGGGACAGAACGAGCAGTACTTC
CASSLGQNEQYF
>-|-|TRBJ2-3|TRBV5-6
TGTGCCAGCAGCTGGGAGACAGCAGGCTATACGCAGTATTTT
CASSWETAGYTQYF
>-|-|TRBJ2-5|TRBV5-5
TGTGCCAGCAGCTCGGGACTTACTTCCCCCGGGGAGACCCAGTACTTC
CASSSGLTSPGETQYF
>TRBD2|-|TRBJ2-5|TRBV4-3
TGCGCCAGCAGCCAGGGACTAGCGGGATTCCAGTACTTC
CASSQGLAGFQYF
>-|-|TRBJ2-6|TRBV7-3
TGTGCCAGCAGCCCTAGGCGTGCAGGGGGAGGTGACGTCCTGACTTTC
CASSPRRAGGGDVLTF
>-|few|TRBJ1-1|TRBV5-1
TGCGCCAGCAGCTTGTCAGGGGCCACTGAAGCTTTCTTT
CASSLSGATEAFF
>TRBD2|few|TRBJ2-1|TRBV20-1
TGCAGTGCGGGGACTAGCGGGGACCAGTTCTTC
CSAGTSGDQFF
>-|-|TRBJ2-1|TRBV19
TGTGCCAGTATAAGTGCCTACAATGAGCAGTTCTTC
CASISAYNEQFF
>TRBD1|-|TRBJ1-1|TRBV7-9
TGTGCCAGCAGCTCGGGACAGTTTGAAGCTTTCTTT
CASSSGQFEAFF
>TRBD1|-|TRBJ1-4|TRBV9
TGTGCCAGCAGCGTAGGGGACAGAGAAAAACTGTTTTTT
CASSVGDREKLFF
>-|-|TRBJ1-5|TRBV2
TGTGCCAGCAGCAGCATCTCCCCGGGCAGGGGAGGGAATCAGCCCCAGCATTTT
CASSSISPGRGGNQPQHF
>TRBD2|once|TRBJ2-7|TRBV28
TGTGCCAGCAGCTTTACTAGCGGGAGATTCTACGAGCAGTACTTC
CASSFTSGRFYEQYF
>-|-|TRBJ2-1|TRBV29-1
TGCAGCTCAATTGCGCGCGACGTCGGCTCCTACAATGAGCAGTTCTTC
CSSIARDVGSYNEQFF
>-|once|TRBJ2-1|TRBV29-1
TGCAGCGTTGTGGGAGGGACATCCTACAATGAGCAGTTCTTC
CSVVGGTSYNEQFF
>TRBD2|once|TRBJ2-1|TRBV19
TGTGCCAGTAGTATAGTCCGGGGACTAGCGGGAGGACCCCACAATGAGCAGTTCTTC
CASSIVRGLAGGPHNEQFF
>-|-|TRBJ2-1|TRBV19
TGTGCCAGTAGTATTTTTTTGGGCGGCCTCATTAATGAGCAGTTCTTC
CASSIFLGGLINEQFF
>-|-|TRBJ2-7|TRBV19
TGTGCCACTAGGACAGCTTACTACGAGCAGTACTTC
CATRTAYYEQYF
>TRBD1|-|TRBJ2-7|TRBV6-1
TGTGCCAGCAGAGAAGATCCCCGACAGGGGAGATCCTACGAGCAGTACTTC
CASREDPRQGRSYEQYF
>-|-|TRBJ2-2|TRBV7-6
TGTGCCAGCAGCTTACTCGGGGAAACCGGGGAGCTGTTTTTT
CASSLLGETGELFF
>TRBD1|-|TRBJ2-5|TRBV4-3
TGCGCCAGCAGCCAAGAGATGGGGACAGGGGAGACCCAGTACTTC
CASSQEMGTGETQYF
>-|-|TRBJ2-7|TRBV7-9
TGTGCCAGCAGCTCAGGGGAAGGGGCCCCTGGTTACGAGCAGTACTTC
CASSSGEGAPGYEQYF
>TRBD2|-|TRBJ2-1|TRBV18
TGTGCCAGCTCCCCGACCGCTCCCGGTCCTAGCGGTTACAATGAGCAGTTCTTC
CASSPTAPGPSGYNEQFF
>TRBD1|-|TRBJ2-2|TRBV28
TGTGCCAGCAGTAGGACAGGGGGGACCGGGGAGCTGTTTTTT
CASSRTGGTGELFF